This entry features one T cell receptor (beta chain) sequence. Its antigen remains unidentified. Vbeta (60) and Jbeta (13) primers were used in the PCR. Measured with immunoSEQ multiplex PCR; TCRdb has only the in-frame clones, and not every one. The data hold approximately 75,000 clones, with roughly 71% observed a single time. This entry belongs to a study of cytomegalovirus exposure and HLA in healthy donors. Study observations and caveats: In a later analysis, TCR association rates varied by HLA locus: DRB1 most, HLA-C fewest. Researchers left out some V segments, among them TRBV6-2 and TRBV6-3, as indistinguishable.

After removal of 0 bases from V and 0 bases from J, the junction contained 2 bases not matched to a gene. The CDR3 contains 16 residues. Germline assignment: CDR1 MNHEY and CDR2 SVGAGI. Each donor was healthy, and each was a bone marrow donor. Material for sequencing was PBMCs. V usage is TRBV6-5 and J usage is TRBJ2-5; 9 bases line up with TRBD2. This clonotype was sampled from a woman aged 55 to 70 in good health and CMV-seropositive. CDR3 in DNA: TGTGCCAGCAGTTACTCTAGCGGGGGCCACCAAGAGACCCAGTACTTC. Amino acids: CASSYSSGGHQETQYF.